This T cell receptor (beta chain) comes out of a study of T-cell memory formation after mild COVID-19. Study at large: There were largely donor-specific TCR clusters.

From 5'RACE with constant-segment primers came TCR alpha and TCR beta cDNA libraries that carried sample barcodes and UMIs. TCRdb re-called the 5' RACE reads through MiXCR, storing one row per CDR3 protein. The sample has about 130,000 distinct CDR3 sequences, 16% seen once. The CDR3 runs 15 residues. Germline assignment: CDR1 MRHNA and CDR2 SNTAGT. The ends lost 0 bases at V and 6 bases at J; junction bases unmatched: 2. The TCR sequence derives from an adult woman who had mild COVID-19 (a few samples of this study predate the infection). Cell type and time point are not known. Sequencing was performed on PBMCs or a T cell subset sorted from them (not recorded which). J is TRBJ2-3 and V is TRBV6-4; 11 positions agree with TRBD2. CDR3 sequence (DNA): TGTGCCAGCAGTGACTCTAGCGGGGGGGCCGATACGCAGTATTTT. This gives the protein CASSDSSGGADTQYF.